These 26 T cell receptor beta chains came from one sample sequenced in a study of blood T cell repertoires in COVID-19. Measured with immunoSEQ multiplex PCR; TCRdb has only the in-frame clones, and not every one. Of about 200,000 clones listed, about 88% are singletons. Sequenced input: PBMCs or T cells enriched from blood (not recorded which). The receptors were sampled from a woman aged 40 to 50 in a cohort exposed to, infected with or recovered from COVID-19 (not recorded which).

The chain has TRBV30 and TRBJ2-3, with TRBD2 matching over 9 bases. V was pared by 2 bases and J by 6 bases, with 6 bases of the junction left unmatched. Germline V gene sequence: CDR1 GTSNPN, CDR2 SVGIG (reference sequence). CDR3 length: 14 amino acids. CDR3 in amino acids: CAWSNAGGRDTQYF. CDR3 sequence (DNA): TGTGCCTGGAGTAATGCGGGAGGGCGGGATACGCAGTATTTT.

The V call is TRBV25-1, the J call TRBJ2-7, with D perhaps TRBD2 (6 bases). Germline lookup yields CDR1 MGHDK and CDR2 SYGVNS. The CDR3 sequence is 13 residues long. V dropped 2 bases and J dropped 5 bases, with 10 bases sitting between them. CDR3 DNA sequence: TGTGCCAGCAGTGAAGTGGGACTGGACGAGCAGTACTTC. Translated, it gives CASSEVGLDEQYF.

The CDR3 sequence: CASSLFQGDTEAFF. CDR3 nucleotide sequence: TGTGCCAGCAGCTTGTTTCAGGGGGACACTGAAGCTTTCTTT. The chain employs TRBV5-5 and TRBJ1-1, with 7 positions matching TRBD1. Trimming at V came to 1 base and at J to 3 bases, leaving 3 bases not matched to a gene. Germline V lookup: CDR1 SGHKS, CDR2 YYEKEE (reference sequence). The CDR3 contains 14 residues.

V usage is TRBV24-1 and J usage is TRBJ1-1; D might be TRBD1 (6 bases). The CDR3 covers 14 residues. V was pared by 4 bases and J by 4 bases, with 12 bases between. The germline V gene encodes CDR1 KGHDR and CDR2 SFDVKD. CDR3 bases: TGTGCCACCAGTGACTCCGACAGGCCCACTGAAGCTTTCTTT. It specifies CATSDSDRPTEAFF.

The chain joins TRBV24-1 to TRBJ1-4; a weak D match, TRBD1 (6 bases). The CDR3 loop spans 13 amino acids. Germline V gene data show CDR1 as KGHDR and CDR2 as SFDVKD. Trimming left V 4 bases short and J 8 bases short, with 10 bases between. The CDR3 here is CATSEQGKEKLFF. Here the CDR3 DNA reads TGTGCCACCAGTGAGCAGGGGAAGGAAAAACTGTTTTTT.

The chain recombines TRBV6-5 with TRBJ1-1, with a tentative D call TRBD1 (6 bases). The CDR3 has 13 amino acids. Germline V lookup: CDR1 MNHEY, CDR2 SVGAGI. The V and J ends lost 4 bases and 2 bases respectively, with 8 bases between them. CDR3: CASSWDTNTEAFF. CDR3 nucleotide sequence: TGTGCCAGCAGTTGGGACACAAACACTGAAGCTTTCTTT.

J is TRBJ1-4 and V is TRBV7-9; maybe TRBD1 (5 bases). This CDR3 is 15 amino acids long. Germline values: CDR1 SEHNR, CDR2 FQNEAQ (reference sequence). V lost 5 bases and J lost 7, with 17 bases in between. For the CDR3, the DNA is TGTGCCAGCAGCCAGCGGCGGGAAAGGGGTGAAAAACTGTTTTTT. This codes for CASSQRRERGEKLFF. Filled out from reference TRBV7-9 and TRBJ1-4, the complete variable domain reads DTGVSQNPRHKITKRGQNVTFRCDPISEHNRLYWYRQTLGQGPEFLTYFQNEAQLEKSRLLSDRFSAERPKGSFSTLEIQRTEQGDSAMYLCASSQRRERGEKLFFGSGTQLSVL.

The chain combines TRBV5-8 with TRBJ1-6, with a weak D call TRBD1 (6 bases). Looked up from germline, CDR1 is SGHTS and CDR2 is YDEGEE. The V and J ends lost 1 base and 10 bases respectively, with 15 bases between them. The CDR3 has 15 amino acids. The CDR3 bases are TGTGCCAGCAGCTTGTATCGTACAGGGCGGTCACCCCTCCACTTT. Amino acids: CASSLYRTGRSPLHF.

The chain recombines TRBV28 with TRBJ2-3; no firm D call. The CDR3 has 11 residues. Germline values: CDR1 MDHEN, CDR2 SYDVKM. The germline V and J ends were trimmed by 6 bases and 5 bases, with 6 bases remaining between them. The CDR3 region is CASRARDTQYF. As DNA, the CDR3 is TGTGCCAGCAGGGCAAGAGATACGCAGTATTTT.

This sequence joins TRBV30 and TRBJ1-5; no firm D call. Trimming took 0 bases from V and 1 from J, leaving 4 bases between them. Germline assignment: CDR1 GTSNPN and CDR2 SVGIG (reference sequence). CDR3 length equals 13 residues. The CDR3 nucleotides are TGTGCCTGGAGTGTACTAAGCAATCAGCCCCAGCATTTT. Residues: CAWSVLSNQPQHF.

This clone was found once. The chain links TRBV7-9 to TRBJ1-6; D remains ambiguous. Germline assignment: CDR1 SEHNR and CDR2 FQNEAQ (reference sequence). The V end was cut by 5 bases, the J end by 14 bases, with 19 bases between. The CDR3 is 14 residues long. The CDR3 sequence: CASSMLNGISALHF. CDR3 DNA sequence: TGTGCCAGCAGCATGTTGAACGGGATCTCGGCCCTCCACTTT.

The V and J genes are TRBV5-1 and TRBJ1-1; D is undetermined. Looked up from germline, CDR1 is SGHRS and CDR2 is YFSETQ. V was clipped by 0 bases and J by 2 bases, with 11 bases between them. This CDR3 has 15 residues. CDR3 DNA: TGCGCCAGCAGCTTGGTGGCCCCGTCAAACACTGAAGCTTTCTTT. Its translation is CASSLVAPSNTEAFF.

The rearrangement links TRBV2 to TRBJ2-7, with 7 bases matching TRBD2. This CDR3 has 15 residues. V was pared by 6 bases and J by 0 bases, with 8 bases of the junction left unmatched. Germline V gene data show CDR1 as SNHLY and CDR2 as FYNNEI. In nucleotides, the CDR3 is TGTGCCAGCAGGCCGGGGAGGGGTAACTCCTACGAGCAGTACTTC. This translates into CASRPGRGNSYEQYF.

CDR3: CASSLLAGGPSNEQFF. The DNA for the CDR3 is TGCGCCAGCAGCTTGCTGGCGGGAGGGCCCTCCAATGAGCAGTTCTTC. The rearrangement links TRBV5-1 to TRBJ2-1, with 9 bases fitting TRBD2. Germline CDR1 SGHRS, CDR2 YFSETQ. V shed 1 base and J 6 bases; nucleotides not matched to a gene: 8. The CDR3 contains 16 residues.

The CDR3 DNA reads TGCAGCGTTGAAGATGCGGAGACAGGGCTAGATACGCAGTATTTT. Amino acid sequence: CSVEDAETGLDTQYF. This chain uses TRBV29-1 with TRBJ2-3; TRBD1 matches at 7 bases. The CDR3 contains 15 residues. Germline-derived CDR1 and CDR2 are SQVTM and ANQGSEA. Trimming cost V 0 bases and J 5 bases; bases outside gene matches: 8.

About this clone: A junction end diverges from the germline sequence, so it may reflect a read error. This chain uses TRBV3-1 (or the pseudogene TRBV3-2) with TRBJ2-3; TRBD2 agrees at 7 bases. The length of the CDR3 is 13 residues. From germline, CDR1 is LGHDT and CDR2 YNNKEL (reference sequence). CDR3 sequence: CASSLTSKDTQYF. CDR3 sequence (DNA): TGTGCCAGCAGCCTGACTAGCAAAGATACGCAGTATTTT.

This chain connects TRBV5-1 to TRBJ2-7; TRBD2 matches 15 bases. V was pared by 3 bases and J by 3 bases, with 7 bases of the junction left unmatched. The germline V gene encodes CDR1 SGHRS and CDR2 YFSETQ. The CDR3 extends over 17 amino acids. The CDR3 coding sequence is TGCGCCAGCAGCTCCAGGACTAGCGGGGGGGACCTCTACGAGCAGTACTTC. This gives the protein CASSSRTSGGDLYEQYF.

The CDR3 DNA is TGCAGCGTTGAAGTATTCAACCAGGGTCAGGTAGCTGGGGCCAACGTCCTGACTTTC. Translating gives CSVEVFNQGQVAGANVLTF. The chain couples TRBV29-1 to TRBJ2-6, with D possibly TRBD1 on 5 matching bases. V was clipped by 1 base and J by 2 bases, with 21 bases between them. CDR3 length: 19 residues. CDR1 and CDR2 (germline): SQVTM, ANQGSEA.

The chain carries TRBV28 and TRBJ2-7, with 10 bases that match TRBD1. Germline V gene data show CDR1 as MDHEN and CDR2 as SYDVKM. This CDR3 region has 15 residues. V dropped 4 bases and J dropped 3; count of bases not matched to a gene: 6. The CDR3 is CASSSRQGAYYEQYF. CDR3 in DNA: TGTGCCAGCAGTTCGCGACAGGGGGCCTACTACGAGCAGTACTTC.

V usage is TRBV28 and J usage is TRBJ2-5; 8 nucleotides line up with TRBD2. The V segment lost 6 bases and the J segment 4 bases; nucleotides outside the gene matches: 7. The CDR3 covers 14 residues. Germline values: CDR1 MDHEN, CDR2 SYDVKM. CDR3 sequence (DNA): TGTGCCAGCAGCTTGAGCGGGAGCGCAGAGACCCAGTACTTC. As protein: CASSLSGSAETQYF.

V gene TRBV6-5 combines with J gene TRBJ2-2; D is possibly TRBD1 (6 bases). V was cut by 6 bases and J by 5 bases, with 7 bases left in between. CDR3 length equals 12 residues. The V gene's germline CDR1 is MNHEY and CDR2 SVGAGI. The CDR3 DNA follows: TGTGCCAGCAGAGGACAGACCGGGGAGCTGTTTTTT. It encodes CASRGQTGELFF.

The chain has TRBV7-9 and TRBJ2-1; 7 bases agree with TRBD1. Germline trimming cut 6 bases from V and 5 bases from J; bases unmatched to any gene: 1. Germline CDR1 is SEHNR and CDR2 is FQNEAQ (reference sequence). This CDR3 has 12 residues. The CDR3 bases are TGTGCCAGCAGGACAGGGAACAATGAGCAGTTCTTC. Translated, it gives CASRTGNNEQFF.

The chain uses TRBV11-3 and TRBJ1-5, with 8 bases lining up with TRBD1. The germline V gene has CDR1 SGHNT and CDR2 YENEEA. This CDR3 region has 14 residues. V was clipped by 3 bases and J by 5 bases; unmatched bases: 3. DNA for the CDR3: TGTGCCAGCAGCTTCGGGACAGGAGATCAGCCCCAGCATTTT. Translated, it gives CASSFGTGDQPQHF.

This clone was seen only a few times. The chain carries TRBV27 and TRBJ1-2; 7 bases align to TRBD1. This CDR3 has 15 amino acids. Germline V gene sequence: CDR1 MNHEY, CDR2 SMNVEV (reference sequence). Trimming cost V 6 bases and J 3 bases; bases outside gene matches: 10. DNA of the CDR3: TGTGCCAGCAGATCCACCCGGGACAGCTACTATGGCTACACCTTC. Its protein product is CASRSTRDSYYGYTF.

The rearrangement uses TRBV18 and TRBJ1-1; D unclear. Deletions cut 7 bases from V and 3 bases from J, with 18 bases between. Germline V gene lookup returns CDR1 KGHSH and CDR2 LQKENI. The CDR3 spans 15 residues. CDR3 sequence: CASFTAGGWDTEAFF. The CDR3 nucleotides are TGTGCCAGCTTCACCGCGGGAGGATGGGACACTGAAGCTTTCTTT.

The chain is built from TRBV7-9 and TRBJ1-1; D remains ambiguous. CDR3 length equals 12 residues. Germline CDR1 is SEHNR and CDR2 is FQNEAQ (reference sequence). The V end was cut by 5 bases, the J end by 11 bases, with 15 bases between. CDR3 loop: CASSHRGGDAFF. CDR3 DNA sequence: TGTGCCAGCAGCCATCGGGGTGGAGACGCTTTCTTT.